The sequence of this T cell receptor beta chain was determined in a study of cytomegalovirus exposure and HLA in healthy donors. Study findings and constraints: The HLA-A and HLA-B alleles of most subjects were reportedly predicted accurately from TCR beta sequences.

In germline, CDR1 is SGHTA, CDR2 FQGNSA. The V and J ends lost 6 bases and 5 bases, in that order; junction bases with no gene match: 9. CDR3 length equals 14 residues. Donors were nominally healthy when sampled, though unrecorded immune exposures were likely. Worth noting for this clone: The antigen is not known.

In the PCR, 60 Vbeta and 13 Jbeta primers were used. The repertoire was sequenced with immunoSEQ multiplex PCR; TCRdb's copy has only in-frame clones and lacks some. Across 120,000 or so clones, the top ten clones capture approximately 3.9% of the sample. This chain connects TRBV7-2 to TRBJ2-5; TRBD2 aligns across 7 bases. The clonotype was recovered from a man aged 18 to 30 in good health and CMV-seronegative. Sample: PBMCs. For the CDR3, the DNA is TGTGCCAGCAGATTGGACGGGGGGTGGGAGACCCAGTACTTC. This gives the protein CASRLDGGWETQYF.